The clone carrying this T cell receptor beta chain turned up a few times. The sample originates from a study of blood T cell repertoires in COVID-19. V was pared by 6 bases and J by 6 bases, with 13 bases between. The CDR3 has 13 residues. Generated by immunoSEQ multiplex PCR, the TCRdb table keeps only in-frame clones and is missing some. The sample includes nearly 350,000 clones, about 86% of them seen just once. The source material was peripheral blood. This TCR derives from a man aged 25 to 40 with active or convalescent COVID-19. The gene calls are TRBV12-3 or TRBV12-4 and TRBJ2-3; the D is unclear. The DNA for the CDR3 is TGTGCCAGCAGCCTACTGAACTGGGATACGCAGTATTTT. Translating it yields CASSLLNWDTQYF.